A single sample is the source of the 27 T cell receptor beta chains below, sequenced in a study of Ad26.COV2.S vaccination and SARS-CoV-2 variants. The data were produced by immunoSEQ multiplex PCR, yet TCRdb's version contains in-frame clones alone and is incomplete. The sample contains 400,000 to 450,000 clones, roughly 91% of which appear only once. The sample's treatment: 15 to 20 received Ad26.COV2.S at low or high dose, single or two shots; about 5 received placebo; per-sample allocation not given. Each sample was drawn 63 days after the first injection (of vaccine or placebo). Source: peripheral blood, taken in a trial of Ad26.COV2.S vaccine versus placebo. The source is a person between 18 and 60 years old who received the Ad26.COV2.S COVID-19 vaccine or a placebo.

This chain links TRBV11-2 with TRBJ2-7, with 7 bases identical to TRBD1. With 5 bases clipped from V and 0 bases from J, the junction kept 7 bases outside the gene matches. CDR1 SGHAT and CDR2 FQNNGV come from the germline V gene. The CDR3 runs 15 residues. CDR3 protein: CASSLGTAVSYEQYF. Here the CDR3 DNA reads TGTGCCAGCAGCCTCGGGACAGCGGTCTCCTACGAGCAGTACTTC.

This chain connects TRBV7-3 to TRBJ2-1; the D is unclear. Germline V CDR1 and CDR2: SGHTA, FQGTGA. Trimming left V 2 bases short and J 10 bases short, with 12 bases between. The CDR3 length is 13 residues. CDR3 in DNA: TGTGCCAGCAGCTTACGTTTCTCCGCAGAGCAGTTCTTC. It yields the protein CASSLRFSAEQFF.

This chain's CDR3 is CASSEPGDTGELFF. CDR3 sequence (DNA): TGTGCCAGCAGTGAACCGGGAGACACCGGGGAGCTGTTTTTT. The J gene is TRBJ2-2, the V gene TRBV28; D perhaps matches TRBD2 (6 bases). This CDR3 is 14 amino acids long. Germline V gene lookup returns CDR1 MDHEN and CDR2 SYDVKM. The V end lost 5 bases, the J end lost 3 bases, and 10 bases lay between the germline ends. Using reference TRBV28 and TRBJ2-2 for the parts outside the CDR3, the full variable domain is DVKVTQSSRYLVKRTGEKVFLECVQDMDHENMFWYRQDPGLGLRLIYFSYDVKMKEKGDIPEGYSVSREKKERFSLILESASTNQTSMYLCASSEPGDTGELFFGEGSRLTVL.

The rearrangement joins TRBV27 to TRBJ2-7; 9 bases line up with TRBD1. Germline values: CDR1 MNHEY, CDR2 SMNVEV (reference sequence). The V segment lost 5 bases and the J segment 0 bases; nucleotides outside the gene matches: 5. CDR3 length: 15 amino acids. In DNA, the CDR3 is TGTGCCAGCAGTGCATGGGACAGGGTCTCCTACGAGCAGTACTTC. It yields the protein CASSAWDRVSYEQYF.

The chain's CDR3 is CASSYGQGNEQFF. Written as DNA, the CDR3 is TGCGCCAGCAGCTACGGACAGGGAAATGAGCAGTTCTTC. The rearrangement links TRBV5-1 to TRBJ2-1; 8 nucleotides agree with TRBD1. The germline gives CDR1 SGHRS, CDR2 YFSETQ. With 3 bases clipped from V and 7 bases from J, the junction kept 3 bases outside the gene matches. This CDR3 contains 13 residues.

The chain has TRBV27 and TRBJ2-6; maybe TRBD1 (5 bases). This CDR3 has 15 residues. Trimming stripped 3 bases from V and 1 base from J, with 7 bases between. Germline V gives CDR1 MNHEY, CDR2 SMNVEV (reference sequence). CDR3 residues: CASSFSGSGANVLTF. The CDR3 coding sequence is TGTGCCAGCAGTTTCTCAGGGTCTGGGGCCAACGTCCTGACTTTC.

V usage is TRBV18 and J usage is TRBJ2-5; D gene uncertain. V gave up 4 bases and J gave up 5 bases, with 8 bases separating them. The CDR3 spans 12 residues. CDR1 KGHSH and CDR2 LQKENI come from the germline V gene. CDR3 region: CASSLEVETQYF. For the CDR3, the DNA is TGTGCCAGCTCACTAGAGGTGGAGACCCAGTACTTC.

The rearrangement uses TRBV19 and TRBJ1-5; 10 positions agree with TRBD1. V shed 5 bases, J shed 6 bases, and the junction held 10 bases outside the gene matches. CDR3 length: 16 amino acids. Germline V CDR1 and CDR2: LNHDA, SQIVND (reference sequence). The CDR3 spells CASSARQGAGGQPQHF. Written as DNA, the CDR3 is TGTGCCAGTAGTGCGCGACAGGGGGCGGGCGGTCAGCCCCAGCATTTT.

The chain combines TRBV7-9 with TRBJ2-5; D perhaps matches TRBD2 (5 bases). V lost 5 bases and J 5 bases, leaving 15 bases between the germline ends. The germline V gene has CDR1 SEHNR and CDR2 FQNEAQ (reference sequence). This CDR3 is 14 amino acids long. The CDR3: CASSPSSSTETQYF. In DNA form, the CDR3 reads TGTGCCAGCAGCCCCTCTAGCTCAACGGAGACCCAGTACTTC.

Concerning this clone: Other nucleotide sequences in the sample specify the same CDR3. The genes are TRBV12-3 or TRBV12-4 and TRBJ2-5; D might be TRBD2 (5 bases). The CDR3 runs to 13 residues. V lost 1 base to trimming and J lost 2 bases, with 5 bases between them. CDR3 coding DNA: TGTGCCAGCAGTTTAGGACTACAAGAGACCCAGTACTTC. It translates to CASSLGLQETQYF.

The rearrangement joins TRBV28 to TRBJ2-1; 9 nucleotides line up with TRBD2. Germline V lookup: CDR1 MDHEN, CDR2 SYDVKM. J was trimmed by 5 bases and V by 5 bases; bases with no gene match: 7. The CDR3 covers 15 residues. CDR3 protein: CASSAGGRADNEQFF. The CDR3 nucleotides read TGTGCCAGCAGTGCCGGCGGGAGGGCCGACAATGAGCAGTTCTTC.

V and J are TRBV11-2 and TRBJ2-1, with a possible D match to TRBD1 (5 bases). The germline V gene encodes CDR1 SGHAT and CDR2 FQNNGV. CDR3 length: 13 residues. The V gene lost 4 bases and the J gene lost 8 bases, with 12 bases spanning the gap. For the CDR3, the DNA is TGTGCCAGCAGCTCCTACACAGGAGATGAGCAGTTCTTC. This encodes CASSSYTGDEQFF.

The chain employs TRBV7-9 and TRBJ2-7, with 9 bases matching TRBD2. The germline V gene has CDR1 SEHNR and CDR2 FQNEAQ (reference sequence). There are 16 residues in the CDR3. With 4 bases clipped from V and 2 bases from J, the junction kept 9 bases outside the gene matches. Here the CDR3 DNA reads TGTGCCAGCAGCTCCGATTATAGCGGGAGTCCCTACGAGCAGTACTTC. Translated: CASSSDYSGSPYEQYF.

In this sample, this clone turned up once. This chain joins TRBV4-3 and TRBJ1-2; D not certain. The CDR3 consists of 15 residues. Germline V gene data show CDR1 as LGHNA and CDR2 as YSLEER. Trimming removed 0 bases at V and 3 bases at J, with 11 bases between. This CDR3 reads CASSQDRGSHYGYTF. CDR3 nucleotide sequence: TGCGCCAGCAGCCAAGACCGAGGGAGCCACTATGGCTACACCTTC.

The chain is built from TRBV28 and TRBJ2-1; TRBD1 agrees at 9 bases. Germline values: CDR1 MDHEN, CDR2 SYDVKM. This CDR3 region has 17 residues. V shed 5 bases, J shed 3 bases, and the junction held 11 bases outside the gene matches. DNA of the CDR3: TGTGCCAGCAGTCCCGCGACAGGGGGAATTTACTACAATGAGCAGTTCTTC. Its translation is CASSPATGGIYYNEQFF.

The V and J genes are TRBV25-1 and TRBJ2-1, with 8 bases aligning to TRBD2. Trimming took 5 bases from V and 7 from J; bases not matched to a gene: 16. CDR3 length: 17 amino acids. The V gene's germline CDR1 is MGHDK and CDR2 SYGVNS. In nucleotides, the CDR3 is TGTGCCAGCAGTTATCCCACCAGTAGCGGGAAGGCGAATGAGCAGTTCTTC. Amino acid sequence: CASSYPTSSGKANEQFF.

This CDR3 is CASSLGAGGNTDTQYF. The CDR3 DNA follows: TGTGCCAGCAGCTTAGGGGCGGGAGGGAACACAGATACGCAGTATTTT. The rearrangement links TRBV7-6 to TRBJ2-3, with 9 positions matching TRBD2. CDR1 SGHVS and CDR2 FNYEAQ come from the germline V gene. J gave up 2 bases and V 1 base, and 4 bases lay outside the gene matches. CDR3 length equals 16 residues.

This rearrangement joins TRBV3-1 (or the pseudogene TRBV3-2) to TRBJ1-1; D not resolved. This CDR3 is built from 13 residues. Trimming cost V 4 bases and J 8 bases, with 14 bases left between them. The germline CDR1 and CDR2 sequences are LGHDT and YNNKEL (reference sequence). CDR3 DNA sequence: TGTGCCAGCAGCCTTTTCCCCGCCGTCGAAGCTTTCTTT. Amino acid sequence: CASSLFPAVEAFF.

This clone was recorded only once. The V call is TRBV13, the J call TRBJ2-1; 13 nucleotides match TRBD2. CDR3 size: 12 residues. CDR1 PRHDT and CDR2 FYEKMQ come from the germline V gene (reference sequence). J was trimmed by 16 bases and V by 3 bases; bases with no gene match: 3. CDR3 sequence: CASSFRLAGGFF. The CDR3 DNA sequence: TGTGCCAGCAGCTTTCGACTAGCGGGAGGTTTCTTC.

The V and J genes are TRBV19 and TRBJ2-7, with 10 bases fitting TRBD2. Germline V CDR1 and CDR2: LNHDA, SQIVND (reference sequence). V lost 4 bases and J lost 0; bases outside the gene matches: 9. This CDR3 has 17 residues. CDR3 protein: CASSTGTSEKYSYEQYF. The CDR3 nucleotides read TGTGCCAGTAGTACCGGGACTAGCGAAAAGTACTCCTACGAGCAGTACTTC.

This chain uses TRBV28 with TRBJ1-4; TRBD1 agrees at 7 bases. CDR1 MDHEN and CDR2 SYDVKM come from the germline V gene. V trimming: 8 bases; J trimming: 7 bases; junction bases outside the gene matches: 7. The CDR3 sequence is 13 residues long. CDR3 coding DNA: TGTGCCAGCGCGCCGGGACAGTTTGAAAAACTGTTTTTT. This translates into CASAPGQFEKLFF.

This chain joins TRBV18 and TRBJ2-3; no clear D gene. The CDR3 contains 16 residues. Germline V gene lookup returns CDR1 KGHSH and CDR2 LQKENI. The V end was cut by 0 bases, the J end by 0 bases, with 10 bases between. The CDR3 here is CASSPPGGSSTDTQYF. In DNA, the CDR3 is TGTGCCAGCTCACCACCGGGCGGTTCTAGCACAGATACGCAGTATTTT.

The chain links TRBV5-5 to TRBJ2-7; no clear D gene. Germline loops: CDR1 SGHKS, CDR2 YYEKEE (reference sequence). This CDR3 contains 15 residues. V lost 1 base and J lost 1, with 12 bases in between. The CDR3, as DNA: TGTGCCAGCAGCTTGCAAGACGCTAGATCCTACGAGCAGTACTTC. This translates into CASSLQDARSYEQYF.

This sequence joins TRBV4-2 and TRBJ2-5; 11 positions match TRBD2. Germline V gene lookup returns CDR1 LGHNA and CDR2 YNFKEQ. V lost 1 base, J lost 5 bases, and 6 bases stayed unmatched. The CDR3 loop spans 16 amino acids. CDR3 sequence: CASSQGSGRAWETQYF. The DNA for the CDR3 is TGTGCCAGCAGCCAAGGTAGCGGGAGGGCCTGGGAGACCCAGTACTTC.

The rearrangement links TRBV4-1 to TRBJ2-2; D tentatively reads TRBD1 or TRBD2 (5 bases each). Trimming removed 1 base at V and 3 bases at J, with 6 bases between. The CDR3 consists of 14 residues. Germline V gene data show CDR1 as MGHRA and CDR2 as YSYEKL. The CDR3 DNA follows: TGCGCCAGCAGCCAAGTGGGACACACCGGGGAGCTGTTTTTT. Its translation: CASSQVGHTGELFF.

This clone was picked up a small number of times. V and J are TRBV4-2 and TRBJ2-7, with 9 bases fitting TRBD1. The V gene's germline CDR1 is LGHNA and CDR2 YNFKEQ. CDR3 length: 14 amino acids. V lost 2 bases and J lost 2; bases outside the gene matches: 1. The CDR3 loop is CASSQWTGAYEQYF. The DNA of the CDR3 is TGTGCCAGCAGCCAATGGACAGGGGCCTACGAGCAGTACTTC.

The chain carries TRBV10-3 and TRBJ2-7; TRBD1 aligns across 9 bases. The length of the CDR3 is 15 residues. The V gene's germline CDR1 is ENHRY and CDR2 SYGVKD. J lost 4 bases, V lost 4 bases, and 8 bases had no gene match. The CDR3 protein is CAISAGTGGGYEQYF. CDR3 DNA sequence: TGTGCCATCAGTGCAGGTACAGGGGGCGGATACGAGCAGTACTTC.